A selection of T cell receptor beta chains follows, all from one sample in a study of blood T cell repertoires in COVID-19. Generated by immunoSEQ multiplex PCR, the TCRdb table keeps only in-frame clones and is missing some. The sample yields roughly 120,000 clones, about nine tenths seen once. What was sequenced was peripheral blood. All receptors derive from a human donor in a cohort sampled during active COVID-19. The CDR3 runs from the conserved cysteine through the conserved F or W. The D gene is left open where the match is weak. Expanded clones get a size class; other rows say once, few or many, or leave the size out.

D: -
V: TRBV29-1
J: TRBJ2-2
size: -
CDR3: CSVEGRTNTGELFF
DNA: TGCAGCGTTGAGGGGAGGACGAACACCGGGGAGCTGTTTTTT

D: -
V: TRBV5-1
J: TRBJ2-7
size: -
CDR3: CASSRSGSYEQYF
DNA: TGCGCCAGCAGCCGGAGCGGCTCCTACGAGCAGTACTTC

D: -
V: TRBV3-1/TRBV3-2
J: TRBJ1-2
size: -
CDR3: CASSQGGQRAYGYTF
DNA: TGTGCCAGCAGCCAAGGTGGCCAGCGTGCATATGGCTACACCTTC

D: TRBD1
V: TRBV7-8
J: TRBJ2-7
size: -
CDR3: CASSLKGAIQEQYF
DNA: TGTGCCAGCAGCTTAAAGGGGGCTATCCAGGAGCAGTACTTC

D: TRBD1
V: TRBV14
J: TRBJ2-6
size: -
CDR3: CASSQRGRSTGANVLTF
DNA: TGTGCCAGCAGCCAGAGGGGGCGATCGACCGGGGCCAACGTCCTGACTTTC

D: TRBD2
V: TRBV28
J: TRBJ2-1
size: -
CDR3: CASRPSGSSYNEQFF
DNA: TGTGCCAGCAGGCCTAGCGGGAGCTCCTACAATGAGCAGTTCTTC

D: -
V: TRBV2
J: TRBJ2-7
size: -
CDR3: CADSSSKGGPLSDEQYF
DNA: TGTGCCGACTCAAGTTCGAAGGGGGGGCCCCTCTCCGACGAGCAGTACTTC

D: -
V: TRBV28
J: TRBJ2-7
size: -
CDR3: CASSLSFEQYF
DNA: TGTGCCAGCAGCCTGTCCTTCGAGCAGTACTTC

D: TRBD2
V: TRBV5-1
J: TRBJ2-5
size: -
CDR3: CASSFGTSGRAETQYF
DNA: TGCGCCAGCAGCTTTGGGACTAGCGGGAGGGCAGAGACCCAGTACTTC

D: -
V: TRBV7-9
J: TRBJ1-1
size: once
CDR3: CASSPQGFEAFF
DNA: TGTGCCAGCAGCCCACAGGGCTTCGAAGCTTTCTTT

D: TRBD2
V: TRBV5-1
J: TRBJ2-2
size: -
CDR3: CASSLLADTGELFF
DNA: TGCGCCAGCAGCTTGCTAGCGGACACCGGGGAGCTGTTTTTT

D: TRBD1
V: TRBV7-2
J: TRBJ2-1
size: -
CDR3: CASSLTGTNEQFF
DNA: TGTGCCAGCAGCTTGACAGGGACCAATGAGCAGTTCTTC

D: -
V: TRBV19
J: TRBJ1-4
size: -
CDR3: CASSPARGRVDEKLFF
DNA: TGTGCCAGTAGTCCCGCGCGGGGGCGGGTCGATGAAAAACTGTTTTTT

D: TRBD2
V: TRBV5-1
J: TRBJ2-3
size: -
CDR3: CASSSKGLAGGPQDTQYF
DNA: TGCGCCAGCAGCTCCAAAGGACTAGCGGGAGGGCCGCAAGATACGCAGTATTTT

D: -
V: TRBV6-5
J: TRBJ2-5
size: -
CDR3: CASSWQGTNQETQYF
DNA: TGTGCCAGCAGTTGGCAGGGAACAAACCAAGAGACCCAGTACTTC

D: -
V: TRBV5-8
J: TRBJ2-5
size: -
CDR3: CASSSRVYQETQYF
DNA: TGTGCCAGCAGCTCCAGGGTTTACCAAGAGACCCAGTACTTC

D: -
V: TRBV11-3
J: TRBJ1-4
size: -
CDR3: CASSPGVTRTNEKLFF
DNA: TGTGCCAGCAGCCCGGGAGTAACTAGAACTAATGAAAAACTGTTTTTT

D: TRBD2
V: TRBV5-4
J: TRBJ2-2
size: -
CDR3: CASSLLAGVTGELFF
DNA: TGTGCCAGCAGCTTGCTAGCGGGAGTCACCGGGGAGCTGTTTTTT

D: TRBD1
V: TRBV12-3/TRBV12-4
J: TRBJ1-2
size: -
CDR3: CASRTGMHGYTF
DNA: TGTGCCAGCAGGACAGGGATGCATGGCTACACCTTC

D: -
V: TRBV6-4
J: TRBJ1-1
size: -
CDR3: CASSDSPGRGNTEAFF
DNA: TGTGCCAGCAGTGACTCTCCGGGGCGGGGGAACACTGAAGCTTTCTTT

D: TRBD2
V: TRBV9
J: TRBJ2-5
size: -
CDR3: CASSVDGTSIGETQYF
DNA: TGTGCCAGCAGCGTAGACGGGACTAGCATTGGGGAGACCCAGTACTTC

D: -
V: TRBV18
J: TRBJ2-7
size: -
CDR3: CASSLDRISSYEQYF
DNA: TGTGCCAGCTCACTAGACAGGATAAGCTCCTACGAGCAGTACTTC

D: TRBD2
V: TRBV7-9
J: TRBJ2-1
size: -
CDR3: CASSPGLAGRTYNEQFF
DNA: TGTGCCAGCAGCCCTGGACTAGCGGGGAGGACGTACAATGAGCAGTTCTTC

D: TRBD2
V: TRBV10-3
J: TRBJ2-1
size: -
CDR3: CAISDSGTSGIWEQFF
DNA: TGTGCCATCAGTGACTCCGGGACTAGCGGGATCTGGGAGCAGTTCTTC

D: TRBD1
V: TRBV18
J: TRBJ1-2
size: -
CDR3: CASSNGTGQGLYGYTF
DNA: TGTGCCAGCTCAAACGGAACGGGACAGGGCCTCTATGGCTACACCTTC

D: TRBD2
V: TRBV9
J: TRBJ2-1
size: -
CDR3: CASSFSGGSSYNEQFF
DNA: TGTGCCAGCAGCTTTAGCGGGGGGAGCTCCTACAATGAGCAGTTCTTC

D: TRBD1
V: TRBV7-2
J: TRBJ2-7
size: -
CDR3: CASSLVDRAIKSSYEQYF
DNA: TGTGCCAGCAGCTTAGTGGACAGGGCTATAAAAAGCTCCTACGAGCAGTACTTC